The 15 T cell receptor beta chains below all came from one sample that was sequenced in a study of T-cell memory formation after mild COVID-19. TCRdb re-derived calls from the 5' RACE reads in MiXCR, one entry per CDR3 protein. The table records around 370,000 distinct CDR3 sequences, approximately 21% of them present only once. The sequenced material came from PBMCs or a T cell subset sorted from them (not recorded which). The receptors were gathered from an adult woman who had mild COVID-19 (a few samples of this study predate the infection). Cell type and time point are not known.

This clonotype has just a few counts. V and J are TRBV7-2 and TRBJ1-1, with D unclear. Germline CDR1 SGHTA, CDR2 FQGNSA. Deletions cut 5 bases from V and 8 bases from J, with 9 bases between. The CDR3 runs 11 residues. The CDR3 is CASSVRFEAFF. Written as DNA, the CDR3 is TGTGCCAGCAGCGTACGGTTCGAAGCTTTCTTT.

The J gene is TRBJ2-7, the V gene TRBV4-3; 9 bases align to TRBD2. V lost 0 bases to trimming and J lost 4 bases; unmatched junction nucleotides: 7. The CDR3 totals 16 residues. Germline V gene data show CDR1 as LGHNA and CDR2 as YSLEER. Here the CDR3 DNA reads TGCGCCAGCAGCCAAGATTCCCCCGGACTAGCGTACGAGCAGTACTTC. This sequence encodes CASSQDSPGLAYEQYF.

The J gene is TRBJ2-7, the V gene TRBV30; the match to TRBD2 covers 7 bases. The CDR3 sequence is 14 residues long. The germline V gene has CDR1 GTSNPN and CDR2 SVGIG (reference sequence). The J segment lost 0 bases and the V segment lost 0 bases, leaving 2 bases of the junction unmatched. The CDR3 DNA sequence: TGTGCCTGGAGTGTGGGAGGGGACTCCTACGAGCAGTACTTC. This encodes CAWSVGGDSYEQYF.

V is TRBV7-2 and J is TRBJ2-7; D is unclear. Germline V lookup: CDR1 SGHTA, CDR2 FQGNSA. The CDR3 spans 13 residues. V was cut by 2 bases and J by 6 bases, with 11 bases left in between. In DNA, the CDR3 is TGTGCCAGCAGCTTAAGTCAGGTTGTCGAGCAGTACTTC. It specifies CASSLSQVVEQYF.

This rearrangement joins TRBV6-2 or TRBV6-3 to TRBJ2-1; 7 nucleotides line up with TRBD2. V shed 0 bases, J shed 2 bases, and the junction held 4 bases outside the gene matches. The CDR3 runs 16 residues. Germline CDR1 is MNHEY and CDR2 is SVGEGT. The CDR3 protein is CASSYSSRGAYNEQFF. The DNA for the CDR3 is TGTGCCAGCAGTTACTCGAGCCGGGGGGCCTACAATGAGCAGTTCTTC.

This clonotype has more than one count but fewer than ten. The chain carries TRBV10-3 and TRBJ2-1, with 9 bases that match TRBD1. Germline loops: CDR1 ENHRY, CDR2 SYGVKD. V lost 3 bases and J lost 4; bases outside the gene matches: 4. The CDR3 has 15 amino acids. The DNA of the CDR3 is TGTGCCATCAGTGATCCCGGGACAGGGTACAATGAGCAGTTCTTC. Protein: CAISDPGTGYNEQFF.

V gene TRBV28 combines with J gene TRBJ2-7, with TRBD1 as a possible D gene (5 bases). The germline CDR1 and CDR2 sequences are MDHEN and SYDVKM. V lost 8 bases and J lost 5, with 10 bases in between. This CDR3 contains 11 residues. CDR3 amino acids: CASGARDEQYF. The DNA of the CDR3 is TGTGCCAGCGGGGCCCGGGACGAGCAGTACTTC. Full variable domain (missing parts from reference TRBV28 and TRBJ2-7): DVKVTQSSRYLVKRTGEKVFLECVQDMDHENMFWYRQDPGLGLRLIYFSYDVKMKEKGDIPEGYSVSREKKERFSLILESASTNQTSMYLCASGARDEQYFGPGTRLTVT.

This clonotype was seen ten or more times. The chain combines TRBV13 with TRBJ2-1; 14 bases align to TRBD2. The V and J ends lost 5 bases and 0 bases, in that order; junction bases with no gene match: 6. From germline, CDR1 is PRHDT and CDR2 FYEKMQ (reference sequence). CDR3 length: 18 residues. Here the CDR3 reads CASSRLAGGPSSYNEQFF. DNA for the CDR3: TGTGCCAGCAGCCGACTAGCGGGAGGGCCAAGCTCCTACAATGAGCAGTTCTTC.

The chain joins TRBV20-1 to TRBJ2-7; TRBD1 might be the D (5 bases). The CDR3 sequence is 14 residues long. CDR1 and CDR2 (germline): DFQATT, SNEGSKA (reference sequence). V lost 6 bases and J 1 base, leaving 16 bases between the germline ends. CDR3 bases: TGCAGTGCCGAAGGGCAGGGTGGTTCCTACGAGCAGTACTTC. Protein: CSAEGQGGSYEQYF.

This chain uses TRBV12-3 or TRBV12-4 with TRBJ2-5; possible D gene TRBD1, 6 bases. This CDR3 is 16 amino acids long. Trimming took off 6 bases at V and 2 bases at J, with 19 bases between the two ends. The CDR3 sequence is CASRDRGSVGQETQYF. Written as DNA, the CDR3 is TGTGCCAGCAGGGACAGAGGCTCAGTGGGACAAGAGACCCAGTACTTC.

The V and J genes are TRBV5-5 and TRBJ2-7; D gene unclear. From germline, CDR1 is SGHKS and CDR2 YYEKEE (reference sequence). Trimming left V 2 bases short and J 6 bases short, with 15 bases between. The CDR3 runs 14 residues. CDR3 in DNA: TGTGCCAGCAGCTTCAGAGCTAGTGCCTCCGAGCAGTACTTC. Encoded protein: CASSFRASASEQYF.

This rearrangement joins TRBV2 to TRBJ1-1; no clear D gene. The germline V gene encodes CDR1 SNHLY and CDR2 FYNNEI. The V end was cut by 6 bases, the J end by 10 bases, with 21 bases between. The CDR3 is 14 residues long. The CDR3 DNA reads TGTGCCAGCAGCACCGACCCACTGCCCACGGGAGCTTTCTTT. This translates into CASSTDPLPTGAFF.

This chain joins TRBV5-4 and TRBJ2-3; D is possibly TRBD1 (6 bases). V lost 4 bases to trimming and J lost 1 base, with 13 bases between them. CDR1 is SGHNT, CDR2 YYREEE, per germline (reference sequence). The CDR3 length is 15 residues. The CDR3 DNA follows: TGTGCCAGCAGCCCAAACAGGGTCGGCACAGATACGCAGTATTTT. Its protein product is CASSPNRVGTDTQYF. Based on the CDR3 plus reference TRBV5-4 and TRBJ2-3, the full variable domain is ETGVTQSPTHLIKTRGQQVTLRCSSQSGHNTVSWYQQALGQGPQFIFQYYREEENGRGNFPPRFSGLQFPNYSSELNVNALELDDSALYLCASSPNRVGTDTQYFGPGTRLTVL.

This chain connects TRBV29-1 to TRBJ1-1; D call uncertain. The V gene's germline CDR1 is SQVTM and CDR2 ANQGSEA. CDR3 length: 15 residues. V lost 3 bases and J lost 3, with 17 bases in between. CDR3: CSVDSGSGWDTEAFF. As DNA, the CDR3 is TGCAGCGTTGATTCAGGATCGGGTTGGGACACTGAAGCTTTCTTT.

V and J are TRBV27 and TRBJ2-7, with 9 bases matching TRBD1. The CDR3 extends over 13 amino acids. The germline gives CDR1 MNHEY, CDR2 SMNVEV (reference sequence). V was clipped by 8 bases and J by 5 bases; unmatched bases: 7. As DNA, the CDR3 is TGTGCCAGCCTGGGACAGGGTAGCAACGAGCAGTACTTC. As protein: CASLGQGSNEQYF.